Listed below are T cell receptor beta chains from one sample, sequenced in a study of blood T cell repertoires in COVID-19. Clones were read by immunoSEQ multiplex PCR, and TCRdb kept only the in-frame ones, dropping some. The sample lists around 280,000 clones, roughly 89% occurring once. Sample: PBMCs or T cells enriched from blood (not recorded which). These receptors originate from a woman in her thirties or forties who had recovered from COVID-19. The CDR3 runs from the conserved cysteine through the conserved F or W. The order of the fields is clone size, V gene, J gene, D gene, CDR3 protein, CDR3 DNA. The D gene is left open where the match is weak. The size entry is marked missing in some rows and otherwise reads once, few, many or a size class.

-,TRBV2,TRBJ1-4,-,CASSPTELYATNEKLFF,TGTGCCAGCAGCCCAACTGAACTCTATGCAACTAATGAAAAACTGTTTTTT
-,TRBV19,TRBJ2-2,-,CASRLQGIDTGELFF,TGTGCCAGTAGACTACAGGGTATAGATACCGGGGAGCTGTTTTTT
-,TRBV11-2,TRBJ2-5,TRBD2,CASSLGPSGRGRETQYF,TGTGCCAGCAGCTTAGGCCCCAGCGGGAGGGGTCGAGAGACCCAGTACTTC
-,TRBV27,TRBJ2-7,-,CASSPTSERRGGKQYF,TGTGCCAGCAGTCCCACCTCAGAGCGGAGGGGAGGCAAGCAGTACTTC
-,TRBV4-2,TRBJ2-7,TRBD2,CASSQALAGQYEQYF,TGTGCCAGCAGCCAAGCGCTAGCGGGCCAATACGAGCAGTACTTC
-,TRBV18,TRBJ2-5,-,CASSPGTGQETQYF,TGTGCCAGCTCACCAGGGACTGGTCAAGAGACCCAGTACTTC
-,TRBV28,TRBJ2-1,TRBD1,CASSPLGQTYNEQFF,TGTGCCAGCAGTCCCTTGGGACAGACCTACAATGAGCAGTTCTTC
-,TRBV5-1,TRBJ2-1,-,CASSFTPQGTVLSEQFF,TGCGCCAGCAGCTTTACTCCACAGGGGACTGTCCTAAGTGAGCAGTTCTTC
-,TRBV28,TRBJ1-5,-,CASSINSNQPQHF,TGTGCCAGCAGTATCAATAGCAATCAGCCCCAGCATTTT
-,TRBV6-5,TRBJ2-2,-,CASSSEGFGELFF,TGTGCCAGCAGTTCTGAGGGATTCGGGGAGCTGTTTTTT
-,TRBV6-5,TRBJ1-2,-,CASRPRGKDYGYTF,TGTGCCAGCCGGCCGAGGGGGAAGGACTATGGCTACACCTTC
-,TRBV2,TRBJ2-1,TRBD2,CASSEALGSGKHNEQFF,TGTGCCAGCAGTGAAGCCCTGGGTAGCGGGAAACACAATGAGCAGTTCTTC
-,TRBV28,TRBJ1-6,-,CASSFPDRFYNSPLHF,TGTGCCAGCAGTTTCCCCGACAGGTTCTATAATTCACCCCTCCACTTT
-,TRBV19,TRBJ1-3,-,CASTDTLSSGNTIYF,TGTGCCAGTACGGACACACTGAGCTCTGGAAACACCATATATTTT
few,TRBV5-4,TRBJ2-7,TRBD2,CASSLGGLAASYEQYF,TGTGCCAGCAGTTTAGGTGGACTAGCGGCATCCTACGAGCAGTACTTC
-,TRBV10-3,TRBJ1-1,TRBD1,CAISWGQPNTEAFF,TGTGCCATCAGTTGGGGACAGCCGAACACTGAAGCTTTCTTT
-,TRBV5-1,TRBJ2-3,-,CASSPFGDSATQYF,TGCGCCAGCAGCCCCTTTGGGGACTCAGCTACGCAGTATTTT
-,TRBV19,TRBJ1-2,-,CASSKGAYGYTF,TGTGCCAGTAGTAAGGGAGCCTATGGCTACACCTTC
-,TRBV7-8,TRBJ1-2,-,CASSWGAGDNGYTF,TGTGCCAGCAGTTGGGGCGCAGGGGATAATGGCTACACCTTC
few,TRBV18,TRBJ1-1,TRBD1,CASSLDRGAAAFF,TGTGCCAGCTCACTTGACAGGGGGGCCGCAGCTTTCTTT
-,TRBV11-1,TRBJ1-1,TRBD1,CASSPSPGQGAPEAFF,TGTGCCAGCAGTCCAAGCCCAGGACAGGGGGCCCCTGAAGCTTTCTTT
-,TRBV3-1/TRBV3-2,TRBJ2-5,-,CASSPARAGKTQYF,TGTGCCAGCAGCCCGGCGAGAGCCGGGAAGACCCAGTACTTC
-,TRBV4-3,TRBJ1-6,TRBD1,CASSQGTGGMYSPLHF,TGCGCCAGCAGCCAAGGGACAGGGGGGATGTATTCACCCCTCCACTTT
-,TRBV3-1/TRBV3-2,TRBJ2-3,-,CASSQDPPTALDTQYF,TGTGCCAGCAGCCAAGATCCCCCGACAGCGTTGGATACGCAGTATTTT
-,TRBV18,TRBJ1-1,-,CASSPQFMNTEAFF,TGTGCCAGCTCACCGCAGTTCATGAACACTGAAGCTTTCTTT
-,TRBV2,TRBJ2-1,-,CASSEGGAYNEQFF,TGTGCCAGCAGTGAAGGGGGGGCCTACAATGAGCAGTTCTTC
-,TRBV18,TRBJ1-3,TRBD1,CASSRGQGSGNTIYF,TGTGCCAGCTCCCGCGGACAGGGGTCTGGAAACACCATATATTTT
few,TRBV28,TRBJ1-3,-,CASRTPRGNTIYF,TGTGCCAGCAGAACCCCCCGGGGAAACACCATATATTTT
-,TRBV11-1,TRBJ1-2,-,CASSQGVSYGYTF,TGTGCCAGCAGCCAAGGGGTATCCTATGGCTACACCTTC
-,TRBV2,TRBJ2-1,TRBD2,CASSLRGLATNEQFF,TGTGCCAGCAGTTTAAGGGGACTAGCGACCAATGAGCAGTTCTTC
-,TRBV3-1/TRBV3-2,TRBJ2-1,-,CASSRGGAGEEQFF,TGTGCCAGCAGCCGAGGGGGAGCTGGGGAGGAGCAGTTCTTC
-,TRBV3-1/TRBV3-2,TRBJ1-1,-,CASSQGGVNTEAFF,TGTGCCAGCAGCCAGGGGGGGGTGAACACTGAAGCTTTCTTT
once,TRBV7-2,TRBJ1-1,-,CASSLISRAAEAFF,TGTGCCAGCAGCTTAATTAGCAGGGCCGCTGAAGCTTTCTTT
-,TRBV19,TRBJ1-5,TRBD1,CASSMGQTTNQPQHF,TGTGCCAGTAGTATGGGACAGACCACTAATCAGCCCCAGCATTTT
-,TRBV7-6,TRBJ1-1,-,CASKSGTEAFF,TGTGCCAGCAAGTCGGGTACTGAAGCTTTCTTT
-,TRBV7-2,TRBJ2-3,-,CASSRQSTDTQYF,TGTGCCAGCAGTCGACAAAGCACAGATACGCAGTATTTT
-,TRBV5-1,TRBJ2-5,TRBD2,CASSLGLEETQYF,TGCGCCAGCAGCTTAGGACTAGAAGAGACCCAGTACTTC
-,TRBV28,TRBJ2-5,TRBD2,CASSPKLAAQETQYF,TGTGCCAGCAGTCCCAAACTAGCGGCCCAAGAGACCCAGTACTTC
-,TRBV7-2,TRBJ1-1,TRBD1,CASSSQGPPSNTEAFF,TGTGCCAGCAGCTCACAGGGGCCACCTTCGAACACTGAAGCTTTCTTT
-,TRBV10-1,TRBJ2-5,TRBD1,CASSTGAPGQGPETQYF,TGCGCCAGCAGTACCGGGGCTCCGGGACAGGGGCCGGAGACCCAGTACTTC
once,TRBV6-5,TRBJ1-1,-,CASAVGRGPNTEAFF,TGTGCCAGCGCCGTGGGCAGGGGTCCTAACACTGAAGCTTTCTTT